The 12 T cell receptor beta chains listed next were all sequenced from one sample in a study of T cell repertoires in cytomegalovirus infection. TCRdb passed the reads through MiXCR, listing each CDR3 protein once. The sample comprises 40,000 to 55,000 distinct CDR3 sequences, roughly 22% of which are singletons, and 70% to 90% rests with the top ten. These receptors lack a known antigen. The specimen comprised CD8+ T cells from cultured PBMCs, sampled from culture after CMV antigen stimulation. The receptors come from a human donor in good health (CMV status not recorded). Some clones in this sample may be carry-over from other donors' samples.

The sample holds a few counts of this clonotype. This sequence joins TRBV15 and TRBJ1-5; D not resolved. The CDR3 is 15 amino acids. Deletions cut 3 bases from V and 4 bases from J, with 13 bases between. Germline loops: CDR1 LNHNV, CDR2 YYDKDF (reference sequence). The CDR3, as DNA: TGTGCCACCAGCAGCTCCTTGGCGGGTAATCAGCCCCAGCATTTT. Protein product: CATSSSLAGNQPQHF.

J is TRBJ2-1 and V is TRBV5-1, with a weak D call TRBD2 (5 bases). V lost 4 bases to trimming and J lost 0 bases, with 11 bases between them. Germline assignment: CDR1 SGHRS and CDR2 YFSETQ. CDR3 size: 15 residues. This chain's CDR3 is CASSLSGLSYNEQFF. CDR3 nucleotides: TGCGCCAGCAGCCTAAGCGGCCTCTCCTACAATGAGCAGTTCTTC.

This clonotype was observed many times. The J gene is TRBJ2-1, the V gene TRBV19; 8 bases are a match to TRBD2. Germline CDR1 is LNHDA and CDR2 is SQIVND (reference sequence). J gave up 8 bases and V 3 bases, and 9 bases lay outside the gene matches. This CDR3 is 15 amino acids long. The CDR3 protein is CASSIFGGALDEQFF. CDR3 nucleotides: TGTGCCAGTAGTATTTTCGGGGGGGCGCTAGATGAGCAGTTCTTC.

This clonotype was observed a few times. Possible read error: a much larger clone is one base away. Written as DNA, the CDR3 is TGTGCCAGCAGTTTTAGTTTTTCGGGTGGACATTTACCCTACAATGAGCAGTACTTC. This gives the protein CASSFSFSGGHLPYNEQYF. The rearrangement links TRBV12-3 or TRBV12-4 to TRBJ2-7, with a weak D call TRBD1 (5 bases). CDR3 size: 19 residues. Trimming shortened V by 3 bases and J by 7 bases, and 31 bases separated the two germline ends.

This clonotype came up a few times. The V gene is TRBV7-8, the J gene TRBJ2-2, with D possibly matching TRBD1 (5 bases). V lost 3 bases to trimming and J lost 0 bases, with 14 bases between them. From germline, CDR1 is SGHVS and CDR2 FQNEAQ. The CDR3 extends over 17 amino acids. This CDR3 reads CASSFVWGGANTGELFF. As DNA, the CDR3 is TGTGCCAGCAGCTTTGTGTGGGGCGGCGCGAACACCGGGGAGCTGTTTTTT.

The chain joins TRBV7-3 to TRBJ1-6; 7 nucleotides agree with TRBD1. Germline V gene sequence: CDR1 SGHTA, CDR2 FQGTGA. The CDR3 contains 14 residues. The V segment lost 1 base and the J segment 7 bases; nucleotides outside the gene matches: 1. The CDR3, as DNA: TGTGCCAGCAGCTTAAGGGACAGAAATTCACCCCTCCACTTT. Amino acids: CASSLRDRNSPLHF. The full variable domain, its missing parts supplied by reference TRBV7-3 and TRBJ1-6, is GAGVSQTPSNKVTEKGKYVELRCDPISGHTALYWYRQSLGQGPEFLIYFQGTGAADDSGLPNDRFFAVRPEGSVSTLKIQRTERGDSAVYLCASSLRDRNSPLHFGNGTRLTVT.

This clonotype was counted many times. V usage is TRBV20-1 and J usage is TRBJ1-5; the match to TRBD1 covers 11 bases. With 0 bases clipped from V and 0 bases from J, the junction kept 4 bases outside the gene matches. The germline V gene encodes CDR1 DFQATT and CDR2 SNEGSKA (reference sequence). The CDR3 has 17 residues. CDR3 nucleotides: TGCAGTGCTAGAGAGGACAGGGGGCCTTATAGCAATCAGCCCCAGCATTTT. Translating gives CSAREDRGPYSNQPQHF.

V is TRBV5-5 and J is TRBJ2-6; D is uncertain. The CDR3 totals 17 residues. V lost 4 bases and J lost 1, with 15 bases in between. The V gene's germline CDR1 is SGHKS and CDR2 YYEKEE (reference sequence). The CDR3 loop reads CASSPGPDLSGANVLTF. In DNA form, the CDR3 reads TGTGCCAGCAGCCCTGGGCCGGATTTGTCTGGGGCCAACGTCCTGACTTTC.

The chain employs TRBV7-2 and TRBJ2-5; 8 bases line up with TRBD2. V trimming: 2 bases; J trimming: 2 bases; junction bases outside the gene matches: 4. The germline CDR1 and CDR2 sequences are SGHTA and FQGNSA. The CDR3 loop spans 15 amino acids. The CDR3 DNA is TGTGCCAGCAGCTTAAATAAGCGGGAGCAAGAGACCCAGTACTTC. Protein: CASSLNKREQETQYF.

This chain links TRBV7-2 with TRBJ2-4; no clear D gene. Germline-derived CDR1 and CDR2 are SGHTA and FQGNSA. Trimming pared 5 bases from V and 0 bases from J, leaving 14 bases between. CDR3 size: 16 residues. CDR3 amino acids: CASSLTTGLAKNIQYF. In DNA form, the CDR3 reads TGTGCCAGCAGCCTGACGACGGGCCTAGCCAAAAACATTCAGTACTTC.

This chain links TRBV14 with TRBJ2-7; D is unresolved. The CDR3 runs 14 residues. Looked up from germline, CDR1 is SGHDN and CDR2 is FVKESK. Trimming cost V 0 bases and J 2 bases, with 8 bases left between them. The CDR3 nucleotides are TGTGCCAGCAGCCAAGAGACGCCCGCCTACGAGCAGTACTTC. Protein product: CASSQETPAYEQYF.

The V and J genes are TRBV27 and TRBJ2-7; tentatively, D is TRBD2 (6 bases). Germline V lookup: CDR1 MNHEY, CDR2 SMNVEV (reference sequence). V was trimmed by 6 bases and J by 3 bases, leaving 9 bases between them. The CDR3 length is 12 residues. The CDR3 reads CASSAGLYEQYF. For the CDR3, the DNA is TGTGCCAGCAGCGCGGGACTCTACGAGCAGTACTTC.